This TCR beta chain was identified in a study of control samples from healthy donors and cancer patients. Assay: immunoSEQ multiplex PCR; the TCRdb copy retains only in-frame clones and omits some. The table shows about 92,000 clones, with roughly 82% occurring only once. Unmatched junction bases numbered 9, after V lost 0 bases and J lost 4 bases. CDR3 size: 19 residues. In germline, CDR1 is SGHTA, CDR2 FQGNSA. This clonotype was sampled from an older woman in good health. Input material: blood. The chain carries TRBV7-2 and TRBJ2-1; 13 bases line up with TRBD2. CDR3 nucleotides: TGTGCCAGCAGCTTAGCCCCCCAACTAGCGGGGGGGAGGTACAATGAGCAGTTCTTC. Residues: CASSLAPQLAGGRYNEQFF.